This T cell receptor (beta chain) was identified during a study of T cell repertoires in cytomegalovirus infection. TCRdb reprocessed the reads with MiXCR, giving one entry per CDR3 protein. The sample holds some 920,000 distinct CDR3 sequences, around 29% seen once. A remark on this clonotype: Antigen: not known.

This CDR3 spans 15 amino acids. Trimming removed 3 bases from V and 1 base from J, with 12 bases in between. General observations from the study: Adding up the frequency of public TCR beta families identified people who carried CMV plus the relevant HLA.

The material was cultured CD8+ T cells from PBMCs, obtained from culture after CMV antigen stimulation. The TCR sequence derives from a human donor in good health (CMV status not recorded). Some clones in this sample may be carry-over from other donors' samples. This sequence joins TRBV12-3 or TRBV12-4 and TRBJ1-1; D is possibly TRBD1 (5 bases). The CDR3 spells CASSFLNRRNTEAFF. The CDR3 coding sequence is TGTGCCAGCAGTTTCCTGAACAGGAGGAACACTGAAGCTTTCTTT.